These 3 T cell receptor beta chains were sequenced from one sample in a study of blood T cell repertoires in COVID-19. Produced via immunoSEQ multiplex PCR; TCRdb's table is partial and in-frame only. The repertoire holds 200,000 to 250,000 clones, with 82% as singletons. Sequences were obtained from peripheral blood. These TCRs come from a woman of 80 years or more with acute or convalescent COVID-19.

Written as DNA, the CDR3 is TGTGCCAGCAGTAGGAGACGGGTTAGCAATCAGCCCCAGCATTTT. This codes for CASSRRRVSNQPQHF. The chain couples TRBV6-5 to TRBJ1-5, with D unresolved. Germline CDR1 is MNHEY and CDR2 is SVGAGI. Trimming shortened V by 5 bases and J by 0 bases, and 11 bases separated the two germline ends. The length of the CDR3 is 15 residues.

The CDR3 sequence: CASTPGQVITGELFF. Here the CDR3 DNA reads TGTGCCAGCACTCCGGGACAGGTCATTACCGGGGAGCTGTTTTTT. This chain connects TRBV2 to TRBJ2-2; 8 nucleotides line up with TRBD1. After removal of 7 bases from V and 5 bases from J, the junction contained 9 bases not matched to a gene. This CDR3 contains 15 residues. Germline V lookup: CDR1 SNHLY, CDR2 FYNNEI.

V gene TRBV27 combines with J gene TRBJ1-2; TRBD1 matches 7 bases. Per germline, CDR1 MNHEY and CDR2 SMNVEV (reference sequence). Germline trimming cut 5 bases from V and 5 bases from J; bases unmatched to any gene: 11. The CDR3 spans 15 residues. For the CDR3, the DNA is TGTGCCAGCAGTCCTGGGAGACAGGGTTTATATGGCTACACCTTC. This encodes CASSPGRQGLYGYTF.